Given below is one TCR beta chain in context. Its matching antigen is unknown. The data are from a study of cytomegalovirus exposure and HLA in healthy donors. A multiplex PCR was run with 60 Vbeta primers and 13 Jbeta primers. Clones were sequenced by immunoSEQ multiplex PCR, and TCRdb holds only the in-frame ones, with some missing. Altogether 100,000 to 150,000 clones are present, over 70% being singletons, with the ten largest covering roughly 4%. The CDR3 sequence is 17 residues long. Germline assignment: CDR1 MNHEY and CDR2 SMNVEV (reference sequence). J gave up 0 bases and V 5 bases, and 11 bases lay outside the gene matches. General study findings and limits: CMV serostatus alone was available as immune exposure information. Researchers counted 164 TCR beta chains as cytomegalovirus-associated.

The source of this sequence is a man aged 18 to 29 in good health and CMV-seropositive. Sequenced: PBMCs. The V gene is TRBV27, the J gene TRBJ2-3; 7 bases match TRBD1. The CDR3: CASSVRQGPFSTDTQYF. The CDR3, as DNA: TGTGCCAGCAGTGTGAGACAGGGACCTTTCAGCACAGATACGCAGTATTTT.